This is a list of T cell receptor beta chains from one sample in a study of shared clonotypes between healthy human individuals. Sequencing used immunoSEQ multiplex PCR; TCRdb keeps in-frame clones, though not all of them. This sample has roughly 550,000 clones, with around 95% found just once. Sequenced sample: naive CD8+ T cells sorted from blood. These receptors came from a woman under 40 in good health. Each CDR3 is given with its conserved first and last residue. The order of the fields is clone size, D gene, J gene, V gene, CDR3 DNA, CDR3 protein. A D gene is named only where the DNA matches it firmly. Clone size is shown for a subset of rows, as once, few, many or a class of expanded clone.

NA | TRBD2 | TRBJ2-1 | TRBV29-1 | TGCAGCGTTGAAGTAGGCGGGGGGAATGAGCAGTTCTTC | CSVEVGGGNEQFF
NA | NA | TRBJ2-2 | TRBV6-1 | TGTGCCAGCAGGGGCTACACCGGGGAGCTGTTTTTT | CASRGYTGELFF
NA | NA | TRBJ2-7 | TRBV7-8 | TGTGCCAGCAGCGTTAGCGGAGACCGACTCTACGAGCAGTACTTC | CASSVSGDRLYEQYF
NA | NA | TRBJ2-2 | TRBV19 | TGTGCCAGTAGAACTACGGGGATCACCGGGGAGCTGTTTTTT | CASRTTGITGELFF
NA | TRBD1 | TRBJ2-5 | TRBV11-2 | TGTGCCAGCAGCTCTATACGGACAGGGGGCTGGGAGACCCAGTACTTC | CASSSIRTGGWETQYF
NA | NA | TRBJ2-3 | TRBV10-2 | TGCGCCAGCTTTCAGGGGGAGGGTACGCAGTATTTT | CASFQGEGTQYF
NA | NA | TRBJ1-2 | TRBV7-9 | TGTGCCAGCAGCATAAACTATGGCTACACCTTC | CASSINYGYTF
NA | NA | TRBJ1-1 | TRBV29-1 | TGCAGCGTTGAAACGTGGACAGTGAACACTGAAGCTTTCTTT | CSVETWTVNTEAFF
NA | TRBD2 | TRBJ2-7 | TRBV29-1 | TGCAGCGTTGCGGGACTAGCGGGAAACAGTGAGCAGTACTTC | CSVAGLAGNSEQYF
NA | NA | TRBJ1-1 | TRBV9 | TGTGCCAGCAGCGTAGATACATTGAACACTGAAGCTTTCTTT | CASSVDTLNTEAFF
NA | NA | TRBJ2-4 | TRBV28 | TGTGCCAGCAGTCCGACGGTGTTTCTAGCCAAAAACATTCAGTACTTC | CASSPTVFLAKNIQYF
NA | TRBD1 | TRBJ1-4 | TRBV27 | TGTGCCAGCAGTTCTACAAGACAGGGAGCAACTAATGAAAAACTGTTTTTT | CASSSTRQGATNEKLFF
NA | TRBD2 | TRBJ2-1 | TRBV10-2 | TGCGCCAGCGATAGCGGGAGCAGAAACAATGAGCAGTTCTTC | CASDSGSRNNEQFF
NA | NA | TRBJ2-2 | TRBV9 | TGTGCCAGCAGCGCGGGGTCAGGGGCGCCCGGGGAGCTGTTTTTT | CASSAGSGAPGELFF
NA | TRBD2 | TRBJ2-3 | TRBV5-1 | TGCGCCAGCAGCTCGATCGTACTAGCGGGAGGCACAGATACGCAGTATTTT | CASSSIVLAGGTDTQYF
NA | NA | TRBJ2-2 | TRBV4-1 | TGCGCCAGCAGCCAAGACTCTTGGCCCCAACACCACACCGGGGAGCTGTTTTTT | CASSQDSWPQHHTGELFF
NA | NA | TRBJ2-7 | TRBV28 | TGTGCCAGCAGGCCCAGGGTTAACGAGCAGTACTTC | CASRPRVNEQYF
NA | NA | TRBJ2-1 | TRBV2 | TGTGCCAGCAGTGTTTCTAATACGAATGAGCAGTTCTTC | CASSVSNTNEQFF
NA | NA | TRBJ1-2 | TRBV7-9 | TGTGCCAGCACCGGAGGGTCCCCGGGGCATGGCTACACCTTC | CASTGGSPGHGYTF
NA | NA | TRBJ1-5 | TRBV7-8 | TGTGCCAGCAGCTTGGGGCAGGCTCGATTTAGCAATCAGCCCCAGCATTTT | CASSLGQARFSNQPQHF
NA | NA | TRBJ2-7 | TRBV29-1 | TGCAGCGTTGAGGCCTTAGGGACGGAGATAGGGCAGTACTTC | CSVEALGTEIGQYF
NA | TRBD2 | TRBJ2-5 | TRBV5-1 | TGCGCCAGCAGCTTGATAGCGGGAGGACAAGAGACCCAGTACTTC | CASSLIAGGQETQYF
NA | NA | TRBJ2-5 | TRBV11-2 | TGTGCCACTGGGGGGCGGGATTGGGGAGAGACCCAGTACTTC | CATGGRDWGETQYF
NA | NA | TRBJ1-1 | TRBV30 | TGTGCCTGGAGTGGCGTGGGACGGACGAACACTGAAGCTTTCTTT | CAWSGVGRTNTEAFF
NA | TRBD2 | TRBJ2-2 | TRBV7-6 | TGTGCCAGCAGCACGGGACTAGCGGGAACGAACACCGGGGAGCTGTTTTTT | CASSTGLAGTNTGELFF
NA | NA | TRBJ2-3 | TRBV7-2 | TGTGCCAGCAGCCCGCGGAGGGAGACGCAGTATTTT | CASSPRRETQYF
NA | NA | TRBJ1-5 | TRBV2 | TGTGCCAGCAGTGAAGGTCTGCAGCCCAATCAGCCCCAGCATTTT | CASSEGLQPNQPQHF
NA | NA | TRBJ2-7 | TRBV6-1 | TGTGCCAGCAGTGAGCGTTTAGTCTACGAGCAGTACTTC | CASSERLVYEQYF
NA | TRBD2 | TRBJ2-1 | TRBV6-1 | TGTGCCACCAAAGACCCGGGAGGCTTCTACAATGAGCAGTTCTTC | CATKDPGGFYNEQFF
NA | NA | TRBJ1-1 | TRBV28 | TGTGCCAGCAGTCCCTACGGTCCCAACACTGAAGCTTTCTTT | CASSPYGPNTEAFF
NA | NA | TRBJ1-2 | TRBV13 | TGTGCCAGCAGCTTAGGAGGTTATGGCTACACCTTC | CASSLGGYGYTF
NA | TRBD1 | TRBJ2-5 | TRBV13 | TGTGCCAGCAGCTTAGCCGGGACAGTAAAAGAGACCCAGTACTTC | CASSLAGTVKETQYF
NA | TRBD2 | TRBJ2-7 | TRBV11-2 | TGTGCCAGCAGCTTAGGGAGCGGGGGCTCCTACGAGCAGTACTTC | CASSLGSGGSYEQYF
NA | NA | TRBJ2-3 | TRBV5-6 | TGTGCCAGCAGCGCTGACCGGGACAACACCGAGATAGATACGCAGTATTTT | CASSADRDNTEIDTQYF
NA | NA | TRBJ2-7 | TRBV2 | TGTGCCAGCAGTGAAGCCTGGGGTCTCTCCTACGAGCAGTACTTC | CASSEAWGLSYEQYF
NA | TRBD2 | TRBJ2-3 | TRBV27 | TGTGCCAGCAGCCTACTAGCGGGAGTTTCAGATACGCAGTATTTT | CASSLLAGVSDTQYF
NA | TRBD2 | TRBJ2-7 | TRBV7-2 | TGTGCCAGCAGCTTAGCCATTAGCGGGTACGAGCAGTACTTC | CASSLAISGYEQYF
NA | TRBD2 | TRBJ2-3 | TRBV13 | TGTGCCAGCAGCTCCGGACTAGCGGGAGGGCCGACAGATACGCAGTATTTT | CASSSGLAGGPTDTQYF
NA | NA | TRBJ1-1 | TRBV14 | TGTGCCAGCAGCCAAGTTAAGGGATTGGGCACTGAAGCTTTCTTT | CASSQVKGLGTEAFF
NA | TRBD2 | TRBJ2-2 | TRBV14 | TGTGCCAGCAGCCAAGACGGCGGGAGGTCGAACACCGGGGAGCTGTTTTTT | CASSQDGGRSNTGELFF
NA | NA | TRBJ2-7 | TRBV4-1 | TGCGCCAGCAGCCAAGGGGACTGGGGAACCTACGAGCAGTACTTC | CASSQGDWGTYEQYF
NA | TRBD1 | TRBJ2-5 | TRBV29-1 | TGCAGCGTTGAAGATGGACAGGCCCAAGAGACCCAGTACTTC | CSVEDGQAQETQYF
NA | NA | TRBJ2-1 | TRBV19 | TGTGCCAGTAGAACCCTGGACGGAACCTACGGTTTTAATGAGCAGTTCTTC | CASRTLDGTYGFNEQFF
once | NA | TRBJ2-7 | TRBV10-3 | TGTGCCATCAGTGAGTCGAAGGCTCCTACATCCTACGAGCAGTACTTC | CAISESKAPTSYEQYF
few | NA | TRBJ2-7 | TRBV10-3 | TGTGCCATCAGCGAGGACACCTACGAGCAGTACTTC | CAISEDTYEQYF
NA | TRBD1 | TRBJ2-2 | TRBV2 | TGTGCCAGCAGAGTCCTGAAGAGGGGGCTCCTCAGGACCGGGGAGCTGTTTTTT | CASRVLKRGLLRTGELFF
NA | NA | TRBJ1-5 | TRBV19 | TGTGCCAGTAGTACGATTAGCAATCAGCCCCAGCATTTT | CASSTISNQPQHF
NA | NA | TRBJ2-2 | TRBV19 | TGTGCCAGTAAGGCAGGGCCCCTATCCGGGGAGCTGTTTTTT | CASKAGPLSGELFF
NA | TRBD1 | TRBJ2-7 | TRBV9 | TGTGCCAGCAGCCGGGCAGGGACAGGGTATGACGAGCAGTACTTC | CASSRAGTGYDEQYF
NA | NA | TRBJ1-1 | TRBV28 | TGTGCCAGCAGTTACCAGGGAGGGAACACTGAAGCTTTCTTT | CASSYQGGNTEAFF
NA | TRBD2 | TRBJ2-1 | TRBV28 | TGTGCCAGCAGTTACGGGACTAGCGGGAGGCCTCCCTACAATGAGCAGTTCTTC | CASSYGTSGRPPYNEQFF
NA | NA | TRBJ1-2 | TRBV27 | TGTGCCAGCAGTTTATCCACAGGATATGGCTACACCTTC | CASSLSTGYGYTF
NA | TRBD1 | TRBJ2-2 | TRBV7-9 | TGTGCCAGCAGCTCTAGGACAGGGACCACCGGGGAGCTGTTTTTT | CASSSRTGTTGELFF
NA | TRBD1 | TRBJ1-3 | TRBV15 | TGTGCCACCAGCAGAGACAGGGGGGCTGGAAACACCATATATTTT | CATSRDRGAGNTIYF